The sequence of this T cell receptor beta chain was determined in a study of T cells in Graves' hyperthyroidism and ophthalmopathy. Amplified TCR beta CDR3 regions derived from RNA transcripts. The TCR CDR3 first-round RT-PCR relied on the HTBI primer set. TCRdb re-analysed the multiplex PCR reads in MiXCR, keeping a single row per CDR3 protein. Of about 680,000 distinct CDR3 sequences in the sample, about 35% were seen once. Each 10 ml fresh peripheral blood draw supplied the PBMCs. In this sample, this clonotype turned up many times. The sample comprised blood. The origin of this receptor is a woman between 40 and 55 years old with Graves' hyperthyroidism.

CDR3 in DNA: TGTGCCAGCAGCAACTCCGGACTAGCGGGAGCGGCCTACGAGCAGTACTTC. Its protein is CASSNSGLAGAAYEQYF. The chain is built from TRBV7-2 and TRBJ2-7, with TRBD2 matching 13 bases. Germline V CDR1 and CDR2: SGHTA, FQGNSA. This CDR3 region has 17 residues. V lost 5 bases, J lost 2 bases, and 9 bases stayed unmatched.